This T cell receptor beta chain stems from a study of T cell changes during pregnancy in multiple sclerosis (dated by TCRdb to the late 2010s). Background on the whole study: The study examined how the T cell repertoire changed over the course of pregnancy in women with multiple sclerosis.

Libraries came from the immunoSEQ multiplex PCR assay. Held by TCRdb, this immuneACCESS table contains in-frame sequences only and omits some clones. Under half of the omission traces to an unresolved V gene where checked; the cause of the rest is unknown. Recorded for this sample are approximately 69,000 clones; roughly 94% of them occurred a single time. Of the sample, about 0.5% falls within the top ten clones. From cysteine to phenylalanine, the CDR3 is 16 amino acids long. Only the CDR3 region is kept as DNA, spanning 48 bases read in frame from base 1. CDR1 and CDR2 (SGHTA, FQGNSA) derive from the germline V gene. For this chain, trimming is 1 base at the V end and 4 bases at the J end, and the number of junction bases without a gene match is 6. Worth noting for this clone: Its antigen target is currently unknown. The record has no base qualities; no much larger clone is one base away.

Specimen: peripheral blood, collected in the third trimester of pregnancy. The rearranged chain carries TRBV7-2 and TRBJ1-5; the central 8 bases match TRBD1. The TCR originated in a female donor with multiple sclerosis, enrolled in a pregnancy study. CDR3 loop: CASSLGDRRSNQPQHF. The DNA sequence is given as TGTGCCAGCAGCTTAGGGGACAGGAGATCTAATCAGCCCCAGCATTTT.